This TCR beta chain emerged from a study of tumor-infiltrating lymphocytes in oesophageal squamous cell carcinoma. Using its own MiXCR run on the PCR reads, TCRdb lists one record per CDR3 protein. The table shows around 12,000 distinct CDR3 sequences, with approximately 48% occurring only once. CDR3 length: 15 residues. Germline V gene lookup returns CDR1 LNHNV and CDR2 YYDKDF (reference sequence). J was trimmed by 5 bases and V by 4 bases; bases with no gene match: 7. This clonotype was seen only a few times. This clonotype originated in a female donor with esophageal squamous cell carcinoma. The gene calls are TRBV15 and TRBJ2-2; TRBD2 agrees at 7 bases. The sample comprised esophageal tumor tissue. CDR3 loop: CATSISGFSTGELFF. The CDR3 nucleotides read TGTGCCACCAGCATTAGCGGGTTCTCTACCGGGGAGCTGTTTTTT.